The 16 T cell receptor beta chains given below trace back to one sample, sequenced in a study of human T cells and chemical hapten exposure. TCRdb used MiXCR to reprocess the RACE reads, holding one entry per CDR3 protein. This sample carries around 57,000 distinct CDR3 sequences, more than 9.5% of them seen once, and the ten largest clones take approximately 1.8%. Indicated time point: patch test 1, 2 weeks after DPC sensitization. Treatment meaning: therapeutic diphenylcyclopropenone sensitization with weekly scalp DPC. Total RNA came from unfractionated whole blood. The specimen comprised whole blood, sampled in connection with sensitization to the hapten diphenylcyclopropenone (DPC). The receptors come from a middle-aged woman with alopecia areata. Some clones in this sample may be carry-over from other donors' samples.

The chain carries TRBV23-1 and TRBJ2-5; D is perhaps TRBD2 (6 bases). TRBV23-1 is an open reading frame, and its role is uncertain. The CDR3 covers 17 residues. Trimming removed 4 bases from V and 3 bases from J, with 21 bases in between. This CDR3 reads CASSLPTTGGLEETQYF. In nucleotides, the CDR3 is TGCGCCAGCAGTCTCCCCACTACCGGGGGTCTGGAAGAGACCCAGTACTTC.

This clonotype was recorded many times. The chain carries TRBV19 and TRBJ2-5; either TRBD1 or TRBD2 may fit D (5 bases each). This CDR3 region has 16 residues. CDR1 LNHDA and CDR2 SQIVND come from the germline V gene (reference sequence). V was pared by 1 base and J by 5 bases, with 17 bases between. The chain's CDR3 is CASSIGAQPWGETQYF. The CDR3 DNA reads as TGTGCCAGTAGTATAGGAGCCCAGCCCTGGGGGGAGACCCAGTACTTC.

This clonotype has a handful of counts. This rearrangement joins TRBV29-1 to TRBJ2-7; 9 positions agree with TRBD2. V was pared by 0 bases and J by 4 bases, with 16 bases of the junction left unmatched. This CDR3 contains 18 residues. Germline CDR1 is SQVTM and CDR2 is ANQGSEA. The CDR3: CSVEDRSGSGRIQYEQYF. CDR3 bases: TGCAGCGTTGAAGATCGATCGGGGAGCGGGAGGATACAGTACGAGCAGTACTTC.

The chain has TRBV12-3 or TRBV12-4 and TRBJ1-1, with unresolved D. The CDR3 is made up of 12 amino acids. Trimming pared 4 bases from V and 1 base from J, leaving 4 bases between. The CDR3 region has the DNA TGTGCCAGCAGTTACGGGAACACTGAAGCTTTCTTT. As protein: CASSYGNTEAFF.

V gene TRBV7-2 combines with J gene TRBJ1-5; D not resolved. CDR3 length equals 14 residues. V shed 5 bases and J shed 0 bases, with 8 bases lying between them. Looked up from germline, CDR1 is SGHTA and CDR2 is FQGNSA. The CDR3 sequence is CASSLMGSNQPQHF. The CDR3 region has the DNA TGTGCCAGCAGCCTGATGGGTAGCAATCAGCCCCAGCATTTT.

The table lists this clonotype with a few counts. V and J are TRBV5-6 and TRBJ1-1, with TRBD1 as a possible D gene (6 bases). Trimming left V 0 bases short and J 1 base short, with 10 bases between. Germline V gene sequence: CDR1 SGHDT, CDR2 YYEEEE. CDR3 length equals 15 residues. This chain's CDR3 is CASSLEGTRNTEAFF. CDR3 in DNA: TGTGCCAGCAGCTTGGAAGGGACAAGGAACACTGAAGCTTTCTTT.

The V call is TRBV7-2, the J call TRBJ2-7; 13 nucleotides agree with TRBD2. The CDR3 covers 15 residues. CDR1 SGHTA and CDR2 FQGNSA come from the germline V gene. Unmatched junction bases numbered 6, after V lost 5 bases and J lost 5 bases. The CDR3 region is CASSLRLAGGNEQYF. In DNA form, the CDR3 reads TGTGCCAGCAGCCTGAGACTAGCGGGGGGTAACGAGCAGTACTTC.

This clonotype was detected ten times or more. The DNA of the CDR3 is TGTGCCAGCAGCTTGGCGGGAGCTCATTTCACCGGGGAGCTGTTTTTT. Its translation is CASSLAGAHFTGELFF. The chain employs TRBV5-6 and TRBJ2-2, with D perhaps matching TRBD2 (6 bases). V lost 0 bases and J 4 bases, leaving 13 bases between the germline ends. The V gene's germline CDR1 is SGHDT and CDR2 YYEEEE. CDR3 size: 16 residues.

The chain combines TRBV7-8 with TRBJ1-5; TRBD1 is a possible D gene (5 bases). V lost 5 bases and J 5 bases, leaving 13 bases between the germline ends. Germline lookup yields CDR1 SGHVS and CDR2 FQNEAQ. CDR3 length equals 14 residues. The CDR3 bases are TGTGCCAGCAGCCCCCGACGGGGGGATCAGCCCCAGCATTTT. Amino acids: CASSPRRGDQPQHF.

This clonotype was found a few times. The J gene is TRBJ2-1, the V gene TRBV11-2; the D gene is possibly TRBD2 (6 bases). V gave up 5 bases and J gave up 2 bases, with 16 bases separating them. The CDR3 spans 16 residues. Germline CDR1 is SGHAT and CDR2 is FQNNGV. The CDR3 DNA reads TGTGCCAGCAGCCCGACGCCTAGCGAGACCTACAATGAGCAGTTCTTC. The encoded protein is CASSPTPSETYNEQFF.

V and J are TRBV5-1 and TRBJ2-2; no clear D gene. This CDR3 has 15 amino acids. Germline loops: CDR1 SGHRS, CDR2 YFSETQ. Between the trimmed V and J ends, which lost 1 base and 0 bases, there was a span of 7 bases. CDR3 bases: TGCGCCAGCAGCTTGAGCGCGGCGAACACCGGGGAGCTGTTTTTT. It translates to CASSLSAANTGELFF. Based on the CDR3 plus reference TRBV5-1 and TRBJ2-2, the full variable domain is KAGVTQTPRYLIKTRGQQVTLSCSPISGHRSVSWYQQTPGQGLQFLFEYFSETQRNKGNFPGRFSGRQFSNSRSEMNVSTLELGDSALYLCASSLSAANTGELFFGEGSRLTVL.

This chain links TRBV11-3 with TRBJ2-3; D uncertain. V was pared by 5 bases and J by 3 bases, with 9 bases between. This CDR3 is built from 13 residues. The germline gives CDR1 SGHNT, CDR2 YENEEA. The CDR3 loop is CASSRDETDTQYF. As DNA, the CDR3 is TGTGCCAGCAGCCGCGACGAGACAGATACGCAGTATTTT.

This clonotype was recorded a few times. The V call is TRBV29-1, the J call TRBJ2-1, with 7 bases lining up with TRBD1. Unmatched junction bases numbered 16, after V lost 5 bases and J lost 9 bases. This CDR3 region has 15 residues. Germline-derived CDR1 and CDR2 are SQVTM and ANQGSEA. In DNA, the CDR3 is TGCAGCGTTATGGATCCGGGTCGCCCAGGGGGTGAGCAGTTCTTC. Translating it yields CSVMDPGRPGGEQFF.

This clonotype was found many times. This sequence joins TRBV5-4 and TRBJ2-5; D tentatively reads TRBD1 or TRBD2 (5 bases each). Germline V CDR1 and CDR2: SGHNT, YYREEE (reference sequence). The CDR3 sequence is 16 residues long. Trimming shortened V by 3 bases and J by 2 bases, and 17 bases separated the two germline ends. CDR3 in amino acids: CASSSPGAGLQETQYF. The CDR3 nucleotides read TGTGCCAGCAGCTCGCCCGGGGCGGGCCTTCAAGAGACCCAGTACTTC. Complete variable domain (other parts from reference TRBV5-4 and TRBJ2-5): ETGVTQSPTHLIKTRGQQVTLRCSSQSGHNTVSWYQQALGQGPQFIFQYYREEENGRGNFPPRFSGLQFPNYSSELNVNALELDDSALYLCASSSPGAGLQETQYFGPGTRLLVL.

This clonotype was observed at least ten times. The rearrangement uses TRBV2 and TRBJ2-3; possible D gene TRBD2, 6 bases. The CDR3 sequence is 13 residues long. The ends were cut back, 4 bases at V and 3 bases at J, with 8 bases in the middle. Looked up from germline, CDR1 is SNHLY and CDR2 is FYNNEI. The CDR3 DNA is TGTGCCAGCAGTGTGGAGGGAACAGATACGCAGTATTTT. The encoded protein is CASSVEGTDTQYF.

This clonotype was seen a few times. The chain joins TRBV15 to TRBJ1-4; D not certain. This CDR3 spans 15 amino acids. V was clipped by 4 bases and J by 4 bases, with 13 bases between them. Germline CDR1 reads LNHNV; CDR2 reads YYDKDF (reference sequence). The CDR3 DNA reads TGTGCCACCAGCACAGAGATTTCAAGTAATGAAAAACTGTTTTTT. Encoded protein: CATSTEISSNEKLFF. Combining the CDR3 with reference TRBV15 and TRBJ1-4 gives the whole variable domain DAMVIQNPRYQVTQFGKPVTLSCSQTLNHNVMYWYQQKSSQAPKLLFHYYDKDFNNEADTPDNFQSRRPNTSFCFLDIRSPGLGDTAMYLCATSTEISSNEKLFFGSGTQLSVL.